This T cell receptor beta chain stems from a study of breast tumors, draining lymph nodes, adjacent tissues. Study-wide points: Tumor TCR diversity was below lymph nodes but above nontumor tissue.

The V and J ends lost 8 bases and 5 bases, in that order; junction bases with no gene match: 10. CDR1 is SNHLY, CDR2 FYNNEI, per germline. The length of the CDR3 is 14 residues. Breast cancer patients provided tissue from their axillary draining lymph nodes. Remarks on this clonotype: Its antigen is unidentified.

TCRdb re-called the multiplex PCR reads with MiXCR, one entry per CDR3 protein. This sample has fewer than 200,000 distinct CDR3 sequences; roughly 35% occur once, and the top ten carry roughly 3.8%. Material for sequencing was axillary lymph node tissue. The chain links TRBV2 to TRBJ2-5, with 8 bases fitting TRBD1. This clonotype was sampled from a female donor with breast cancer. Some clones in this sample may be carry-over from other donors' samples. CDR3 loop: CASVEAGGWETQYF. The DNA for the CDR3 is TGTGCCAGCGTTGAGGCAGGGGGCTGGGAGACCCAGTACTTC.